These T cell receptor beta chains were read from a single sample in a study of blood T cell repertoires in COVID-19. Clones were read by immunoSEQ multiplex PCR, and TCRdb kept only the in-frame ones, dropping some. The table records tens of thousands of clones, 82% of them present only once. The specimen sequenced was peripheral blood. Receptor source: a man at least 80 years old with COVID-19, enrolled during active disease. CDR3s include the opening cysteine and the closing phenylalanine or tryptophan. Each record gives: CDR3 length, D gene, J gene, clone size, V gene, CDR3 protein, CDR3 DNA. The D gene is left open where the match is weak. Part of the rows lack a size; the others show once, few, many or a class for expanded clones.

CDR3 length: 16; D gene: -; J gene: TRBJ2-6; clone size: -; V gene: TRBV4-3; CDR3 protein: CASSHGLGVGANVLTF; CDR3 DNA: TGCGCCAGCAGCCACGGACTGGGTGTGGGGGCCAACGTCCTGACTTTC
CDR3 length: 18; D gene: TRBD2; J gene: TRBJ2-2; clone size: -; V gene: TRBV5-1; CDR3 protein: CASSSGLGPPSNTGELFF; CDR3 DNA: TGCGCCAGCAGCTCGGGACTAGGCCCCCCTTCGAACACCGGGGAGCTGTTTTTT
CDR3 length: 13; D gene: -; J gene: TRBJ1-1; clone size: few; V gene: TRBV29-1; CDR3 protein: CSVAPVGLSEAFF; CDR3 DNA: TGCAGCGTTGCACCTGTTGGACTCTCTGAAGCTTTCTTT
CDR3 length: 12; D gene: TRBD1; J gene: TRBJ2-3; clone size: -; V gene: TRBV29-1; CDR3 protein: CSVQRQGDTQYF; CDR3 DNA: TGCAGCGTCCAAAGACAGGGGGATACGCAGTATTTT
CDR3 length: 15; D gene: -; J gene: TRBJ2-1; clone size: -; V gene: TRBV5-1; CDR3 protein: CASNLAPGAYNEQFF; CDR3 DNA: TGCGCCAGCAATCTGGCCCCAGGGGCCTACAATGAGCAGTTCTTC
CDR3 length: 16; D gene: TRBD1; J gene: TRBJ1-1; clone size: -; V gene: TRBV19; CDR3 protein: CASSIYDRVPGTEAFF; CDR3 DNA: TGTGCCAGTAGTATTTATGACAGGGTCCCCGGCACTGAAGCTTTCTTT
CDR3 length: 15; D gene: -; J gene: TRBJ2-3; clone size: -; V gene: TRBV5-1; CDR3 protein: CASSLRESSTDTQYF; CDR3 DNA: TGCGCCAGCAGCTTGAGAGAGTCGAGCACAGATACGCAGTATTTT
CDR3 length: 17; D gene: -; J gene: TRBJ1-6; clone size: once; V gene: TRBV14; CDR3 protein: CASSLRGGISYNSPLHF; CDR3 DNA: TGTGCCAGCAGCCTTAGGGGCGGGATCTCCTATAATTCACCCCTCCACTTT
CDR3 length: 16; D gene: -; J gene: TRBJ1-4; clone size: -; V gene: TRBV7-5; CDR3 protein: CARSLGRGRSNEKLFF; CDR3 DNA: TGTGCCAGAAGCTTAGGCAGGGGGCGATCTAATGAAAAACTGTTTTTT
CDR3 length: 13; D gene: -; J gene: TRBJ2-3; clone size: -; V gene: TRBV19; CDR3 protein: CASRGSGTDTQYF; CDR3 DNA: TGTGCCAGTAGAGGGAGCGGCACAGATACGCAGTATTTT
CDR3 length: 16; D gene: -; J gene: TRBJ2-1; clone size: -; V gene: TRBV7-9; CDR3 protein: CALGGVSDRAYNEQFF; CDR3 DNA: TGTGCCCTAGGCGGGGTTAGTGATCGAGCCTACAATGAGCAGTTCTTC
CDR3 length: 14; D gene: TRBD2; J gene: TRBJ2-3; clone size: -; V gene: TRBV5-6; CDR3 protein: CASNGGISTDTQYF; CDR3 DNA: TGTGCCAGCAACGGGGGGATTAGCACAGATACGCAGTATTTT
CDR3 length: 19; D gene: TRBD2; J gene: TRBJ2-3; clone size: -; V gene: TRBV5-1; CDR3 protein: CASSPRLAGGTAGTDTQYF; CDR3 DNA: TGCGCCAGCAGCCCCCGACTAGCGGGAGGGACCGCGGGCACAGATACGCAGTATTTT
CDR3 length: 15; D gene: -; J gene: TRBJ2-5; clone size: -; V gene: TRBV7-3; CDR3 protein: CASSPIGGLQETQYF; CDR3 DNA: TGTGCCAGCAGCCCCATTGGGGGCCTCCAAGAGACCCAGTACTTC
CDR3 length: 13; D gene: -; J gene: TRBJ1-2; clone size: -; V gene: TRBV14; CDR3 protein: CASSQGTSYGYTF; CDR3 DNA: TGTGCCAGCAGCCAAGGGACTTCTTATGGCTACACCTTC
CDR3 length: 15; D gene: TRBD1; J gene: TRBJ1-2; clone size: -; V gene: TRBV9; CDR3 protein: CASSVGATGTYGYTF; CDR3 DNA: TGTGCCAGCAGCGTAGGGGCGACAGGGACCTATGGCTACACCTTC
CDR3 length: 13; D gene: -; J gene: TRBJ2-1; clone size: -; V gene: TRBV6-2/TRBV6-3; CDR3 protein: CASSPNRVNEQFF; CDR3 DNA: TGTGCCAGCAGTCCAAACAGGGTCAATGAGCAGTTCTTC
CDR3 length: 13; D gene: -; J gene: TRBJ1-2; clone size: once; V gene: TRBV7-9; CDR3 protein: CASSLARVYGYTF; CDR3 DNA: TGTGCCAGCAGCTTAGCCAGGGTATATGGCTACACCTTC
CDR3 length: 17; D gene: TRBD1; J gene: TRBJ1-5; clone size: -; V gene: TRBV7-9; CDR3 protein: CASSIGQGGVFGQPQHF; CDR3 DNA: TGTGCCAGCAGTATCGGACAGGGGGGAGTGTTCGGGCAGCCCCAGCATTTT
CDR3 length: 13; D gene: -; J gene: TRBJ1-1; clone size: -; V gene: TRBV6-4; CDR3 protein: CASSIEANTEAFF; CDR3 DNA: TGTGCCAGCAGTATAGAAGCGAACACTGAAGCTTTCTTT
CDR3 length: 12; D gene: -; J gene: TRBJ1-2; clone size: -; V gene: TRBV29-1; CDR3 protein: CSDLQGTYGYTF; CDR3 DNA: TGCAGCGATTTACAGGGAACCTATGGCTACACCTTC
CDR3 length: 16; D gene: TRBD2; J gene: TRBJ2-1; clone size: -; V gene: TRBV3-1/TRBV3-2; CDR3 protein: CASSPPTSGGANEQFF; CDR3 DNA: TGTGCCAGCAGCCCTCCGACTAGCGGGGGGGCAAATGAGCAGTTCTTC
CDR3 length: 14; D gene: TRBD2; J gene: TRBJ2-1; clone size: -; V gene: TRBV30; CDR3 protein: CAWRLAGLWDEQFF; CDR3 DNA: TGTGCCTGGCGACTAGCGGGTCTATGGGATGAGCAGTTCTTC
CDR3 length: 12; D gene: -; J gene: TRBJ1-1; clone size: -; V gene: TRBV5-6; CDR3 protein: CASSLAEAEGSF; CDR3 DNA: TGTGCCAGCAGCTTGGCAGAGGCTGAGGGATCCTTT